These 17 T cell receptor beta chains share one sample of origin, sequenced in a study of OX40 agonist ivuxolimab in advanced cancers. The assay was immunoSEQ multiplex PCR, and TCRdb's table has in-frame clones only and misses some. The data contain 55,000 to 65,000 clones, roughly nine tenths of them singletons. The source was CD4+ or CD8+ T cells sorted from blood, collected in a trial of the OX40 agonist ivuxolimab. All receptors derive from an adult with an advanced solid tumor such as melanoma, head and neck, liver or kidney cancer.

CDR3 DNA sequence: TGTGCCAGCAGCCGTGGCGGGAGCGGCACAGATACGCAGTATTTT. Its translation: CASSRGGSGTDTQYF. The V call is TRBV9, the J call TRBJ2-3, with 7 bases aligning to TRBD2. The junction had 6 bases not matched to a gene; V was cut back by 4 bases and J by 1 base. The CDR3 is made up of 15 amino acids. Germline-derived CDR1 and CDR2 are SGDLS and YYNGEE.

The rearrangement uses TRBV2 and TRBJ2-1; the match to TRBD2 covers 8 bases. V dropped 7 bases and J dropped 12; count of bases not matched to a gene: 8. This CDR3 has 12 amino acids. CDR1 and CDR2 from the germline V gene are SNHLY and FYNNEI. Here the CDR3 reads CASTRGGWVQFF. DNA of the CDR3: TGTGCCAGCACTCGGGGGGGTTGGGTGCAGTTCTTC.

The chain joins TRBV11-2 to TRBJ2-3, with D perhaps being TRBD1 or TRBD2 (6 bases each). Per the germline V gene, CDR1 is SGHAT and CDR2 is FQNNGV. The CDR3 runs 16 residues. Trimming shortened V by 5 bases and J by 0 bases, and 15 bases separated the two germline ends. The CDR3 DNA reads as TGTGCCAGCAGCCGAATCGGGGGCATAAGCACAGATACGCAGTATTTT. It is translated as CASSRIGGISTDTQYF.

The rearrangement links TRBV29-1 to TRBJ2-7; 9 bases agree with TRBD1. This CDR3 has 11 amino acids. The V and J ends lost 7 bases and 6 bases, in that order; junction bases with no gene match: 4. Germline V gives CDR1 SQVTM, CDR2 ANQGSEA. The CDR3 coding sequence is TGCAGCGCCCGGGACAGGGCCGAGCAGTACTTC. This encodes CSARDRAEQYF.

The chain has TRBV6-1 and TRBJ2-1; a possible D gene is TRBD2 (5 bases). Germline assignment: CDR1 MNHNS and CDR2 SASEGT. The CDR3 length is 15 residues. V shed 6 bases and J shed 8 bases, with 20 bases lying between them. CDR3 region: CASRARFLGVDEQFF. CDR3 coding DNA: TGTGCCAGCAGAGCCCGCTTTCTCGGGGTCGATGAGCAGTTCTTC.

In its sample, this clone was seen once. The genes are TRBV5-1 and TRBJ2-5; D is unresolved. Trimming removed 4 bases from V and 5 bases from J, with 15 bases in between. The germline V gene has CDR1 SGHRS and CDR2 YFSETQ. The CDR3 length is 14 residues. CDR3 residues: CASSTTRQDETQYF. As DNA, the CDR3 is TGCGCCAGCAGCACCACCCGGCAAGACGAGACCCAGTACTTC.

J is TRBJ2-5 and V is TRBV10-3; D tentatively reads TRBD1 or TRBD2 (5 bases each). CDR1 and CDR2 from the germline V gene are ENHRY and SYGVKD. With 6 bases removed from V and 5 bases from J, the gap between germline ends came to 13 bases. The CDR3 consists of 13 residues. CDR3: CAISPSGDETQYF. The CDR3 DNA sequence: TGTGCCATCAGCCCAAGTGGGGACGAGACCCAGTACTTC.

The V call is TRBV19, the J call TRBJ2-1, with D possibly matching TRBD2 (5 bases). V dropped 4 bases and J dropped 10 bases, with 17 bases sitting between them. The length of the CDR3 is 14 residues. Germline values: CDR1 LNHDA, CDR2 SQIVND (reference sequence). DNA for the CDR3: TGTGCCAGTAGTACCTCTAGCCCCCCGCGGGAGCAGTTCTTC. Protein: CASSTSSPPREQFF.

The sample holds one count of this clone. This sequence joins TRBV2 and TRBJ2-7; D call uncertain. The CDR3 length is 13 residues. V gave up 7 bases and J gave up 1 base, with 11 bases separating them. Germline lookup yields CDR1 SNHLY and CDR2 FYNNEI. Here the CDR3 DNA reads TGTGCCAGCAAGAGTGGCAGTTCCTACGAGCAGTACTTC. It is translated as CASKSGSSYEQYF.

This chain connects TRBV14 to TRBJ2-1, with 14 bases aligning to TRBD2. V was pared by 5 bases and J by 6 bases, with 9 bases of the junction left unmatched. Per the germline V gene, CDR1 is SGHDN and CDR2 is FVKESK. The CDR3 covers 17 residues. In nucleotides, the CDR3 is TGTGCCAGCAGCGTACAAAGACTAGCGGGAGGGGGCAATGAGCAGTTCTTC. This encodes CASSVQRLAGGGNEQFF.

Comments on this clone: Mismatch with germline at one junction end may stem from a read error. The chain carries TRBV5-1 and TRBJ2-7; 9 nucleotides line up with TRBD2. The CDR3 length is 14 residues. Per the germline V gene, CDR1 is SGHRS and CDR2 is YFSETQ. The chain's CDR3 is CASSLGLAGREQYF. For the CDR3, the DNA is TGTGCCAGCAGCTTGGGGCTAGCGGGACGCGAGCAGTACTTC. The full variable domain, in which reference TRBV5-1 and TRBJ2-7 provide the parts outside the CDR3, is KAGVTQTPRYLIKTRGQQVTLSCSPISGHRSVSWYQQTPGQGLQFLFEYFSETQRNKGNFPGRFSGRQFSNSRSEMNVSTLELGDSALYLCASSLGLAGREQYFGPGTRLTVT.

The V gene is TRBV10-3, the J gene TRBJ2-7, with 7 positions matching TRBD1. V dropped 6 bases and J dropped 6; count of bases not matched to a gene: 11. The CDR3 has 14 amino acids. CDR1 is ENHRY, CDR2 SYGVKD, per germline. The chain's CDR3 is CAIRDRWPGTEQYF. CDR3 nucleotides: TGTGCCATCAGGGACAGGTGGCCGGGGACCGAGCAGTACTTC.

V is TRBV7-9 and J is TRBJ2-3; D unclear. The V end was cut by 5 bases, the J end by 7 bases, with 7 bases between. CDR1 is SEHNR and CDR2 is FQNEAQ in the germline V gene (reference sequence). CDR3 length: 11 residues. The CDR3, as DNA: TGTGCCAGCAGCCCGCTTTATACGCAGTATTTT. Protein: CASSPLYTQYF.

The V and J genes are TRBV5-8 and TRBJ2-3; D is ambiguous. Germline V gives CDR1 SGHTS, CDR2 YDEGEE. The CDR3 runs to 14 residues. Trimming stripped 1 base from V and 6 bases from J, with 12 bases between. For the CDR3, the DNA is TGTGCCAGCAGCTTGTCCGGTTTCGGGGATACGCAGTATTTT. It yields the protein CASSLSGFGDTQYF.

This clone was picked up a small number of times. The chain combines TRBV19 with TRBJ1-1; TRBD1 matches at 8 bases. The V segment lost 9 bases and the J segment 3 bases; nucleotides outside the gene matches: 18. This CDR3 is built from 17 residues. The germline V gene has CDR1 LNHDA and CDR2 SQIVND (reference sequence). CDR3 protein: CARGDRRSSDLDTEAFF. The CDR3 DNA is TGTGCCAGAGGGGACAGGCGAAGCTCCGATTTGGACACTGAAGCTTTCTTT.

The CDR3 DNA is TGTGCCAGCAGCTTACTACCTTCCACCGGGGAGCTGTTTTTT. Protein: CASSLLPSTGELFF. The genes are TRBV7-3 and TRBJ2-2, with D uncertain. CDR3 size: 14 residues. V lost 2 bases and J 4 bases, leaving 8 bases between the germline ends. Germline V gives CDR1 SGHTA, CDR2 FQGTGA. Complete variable domain (other parts from reference TRBV7-3 and TRBJ2-2): GAGVSQTPSNKVTEKGKYVELRCDPISGHTALYWYRQSLGQGPEFLIYFQGTGAADDSGLPNDRFFAVRPEGSVSTLKIQRTERGDSAVYLCASSLLPSTGELFFGEGSRLTVL.

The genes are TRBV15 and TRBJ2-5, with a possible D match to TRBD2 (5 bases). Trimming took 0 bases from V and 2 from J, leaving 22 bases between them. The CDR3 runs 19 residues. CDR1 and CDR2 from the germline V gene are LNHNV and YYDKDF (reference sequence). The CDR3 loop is CATSRERKQVRVLQETQYF. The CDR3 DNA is TGTGCCACCAGCAGAGAAAGGAAACAAGTGAGGGTGTTACAAGAGACCCAGTACTTC.